Shown below are 19 T cell receptor beta chains from a single sample sequenced in a study of T-cell memory formation after mild COVID-19. TCRdb independently ran MiXCR on the 5' RACE reads; one entry per CDR3 protein. This table holds 560,000 or so distinct CDR3 sequences, roughly a sixth found once. Input material: PBMCs or a T cell subset sorted from them (not recorded which). The receptors come from an adult woman who had mild COVID-19 (a few samples of this study predate the infection). Cell type and time point are not known.

On this clonotype itself: An end of the junction does not agree with germline; a read error may underlie this. The V and J genes are TRBV12-3 or TRBV12-4 and TRBJ2-3; D perhaps matches TRBD2 (5 bases). The CDR3 is 15 residues long. CDR3 in DNA: TGTGCCAGCATGGTTTCGGTCGCGAGGGTGGATACGAAGTATTTT. This gives the protein CASMVSVARVDTKYF.

V gene TRBV6-5 combines with J gene TRBJ2-1, with 11 bases that match TRBD2. The CDR3 totals 13 residues. V was clipped by 10 bases and J by 8 bases; unmatched bases: 7. Per the germline V gene, CDR1 is MNHEY and CDR2 is SVGAGI. The CDR3 spells CATGLAGGHEQFF. Written as DNA, the CDR3 is TGTGCCACTGGCCTAGCGGGAGGCCATGAGCAGTTCTTC.

The J gene is TRBJ2-3, the V gene TRBV5-5; maybe TRBD2 (6 bases). Trimming cost V 2 bases and J 3 bases, with 25 bases left between them. The CDR3 extends over 19 amino acids. The germline V gene encodes CDR1 SGHKS and CDR2 YYEKEE (reference sequence). CDR3 region: CASSFWVALAGGKTDTQYF. The CDR3 DNA follows: TGTGCCAGCAGCTTTTGGGTGGCCCTGGCTGGCGGGAAGACAGATACGCAGTATTTT.

The rearrangement uses TRBV5-1 and TRBJ2-2; D is possibly TRBD2 (6 bases). The germline CDR1 and CDR2 sequences are SGHRS and YFSETQ. With 4 bases removed from V and 7 bases from J, the gap between germline ends came to 11 bases. CDR3 length: 13 residues. This chain's CDR3 is CASSGGAGGELFF. CDR3 DNA sequence: TGCGCCAGCAGCGGCGGGGCCGGCGGGGAGCTGTTTTTT.

The chain employs TRBV7-2 and TRBJ2-4; TRBD1 agrees at 9 bases. The CDR3 consists of 14 residues. The trim removed 4 bases at V and 9 bases at J, leaving 7 bases unmatched. CDR1 and CDR2 (germline): SGHTA, FQGNSA. In DNA form, the CDR3 reads TGTGCCAGCAGCTCCCGGGACAGGGTAGGCATTCAGTACTTC. Protein sequence: CASSSRDRVGIQYF.

This sequence joins TRBV20-1 and TRBJ1-1; possibly TRBD1 for D (5 bases). From germline, CDR1 is DFQATT and CDR2 SNEGSKA (reference sequence). CDR3 length: 14 amino acids. The germline V and J ends were trimmed by 3 bases and 4 bases, with 15 bases remaining between them. The CDR3 loop reads CSASLGAPGTEAFF. CDR3 coding DNA: TGCAGTGCTAGTCTCGGGGCGCCAGGCACTGAAGCTTTCTTT.

The chain uses TRBV20-1 and TRBJ1-2; 9 bases align to TRBD1. V was pared by 5 bases and J by 6 bases, with 4 bases of the junction left unmatched. The CDR3 covers 12 residues. The germline CDR1 and CDR2 sequences are DFQATT and SNEGSKA (reference sequence). The CDR3 loop is CSARRTGDGYTF. The CDR3 DNA is TGCAGTGCTCGGCGGACAGGGGATGGCTACACCTTC.

This chain connects TRBV6-2 or TRBV6-3 to TRBJ2-7; the D is unclear. This CDR3 is built from 13 residues. Trimming took off 4 bases at V and 3 bases at J, with 10 bases between the two ends. Germline CDR1 and CDR2: MNHEY and SVGEGT. CDR3 nucleotide sequence: TGTGCCAGCAGTTCTTTTTGGGGCTACGAGCAGTACTTC. Protein sequence: CASSSFWGYEQYF.

This clonotype occurred a few times. The gene calls are TRBV19 and TRBJ2-1, with a weak D call TRBD1 (5 bases). CDR3 size: 13 residues. The V and J ends lost 3 bases and 12 bases respectively, with 15 bases between them. Germline V lookup: CDR1 LNHDA, CDR2 SQIVND (reference sequence). CDR3 loop: CASSMPANRGQFF. Here the CDR3 DNA reads TGTGCCAGTAGTATGCCGGCCAATAGGGGGCAGTTCTTC.

A few counts support this clonotype. The rearrangement joins TRBV27 to TRBJ2-1; D tentatively reads TRBD1 or TRBD2 (5 bases each). Germline V gene data show CDR1 as MNHEY and CDR2 as SMNVEV (reference sequence). Trimming stripped 7 bases from V and 4 bases from J, with 14 bases between. This CDR3 is built from 14 residues. The CDR3 nucleotides are TGTGCCAGCAAATCCCGGGACCCATACAATGAGCAGTTCTTC. Encoded protein: CASKSRDPYNEQFF.

This clonotype has only a few counts. The gene calls are TRBV2 and TRBJ1-1, with D perhaps TRBD1 (6 bases). The ends were cut back, 6 bases at V and 2 bases at J, with 13 bases in the middle. The CDR3 consists of 14 residues. The germline CDR1 and CDR2 sequences are SNHLY and FYNNEI. The CDR3 protein is CASRDRSPNTEAFF. CDR3 nucleotide sequence: TGTGCCAGCAGGGACAGAAGTCCTAACACTGAAGCTTTCTTT.

The chain has TRBV10-3 and TRBJ1-1; 9 bases map to TRBD1. The germline CDR1 and CDR2 sequences are ENHRY and SYGVKD. Unmatched junction bases numbered 3, after V lost 4 bases and J lost 0 bases. The CDR3 loop spans 15 amino acids. The CDR3 DNA sequence: TGTGCCATCAGTGGGGGGACAGGGATGAACACTGAAGCTTTCTTT. Protein: CAISGGTGMNTEAFF.

This clonotype showed up many times. This chain links TRBV9 with TRBJ1-3; D remains unclear. CDR1 SGDLS and CDR2 YYNGEE come from the germline V gene. This CDR3 has 13 residues. V was pared by 1 base and J by 0 bases, with 2 bases between. The CDR3 DNA reads as TGTGCCAGCAGCGTAACCTCTGGAAACACCATATATTTT. It codes for CASSVTSGNTIYF.

This clonotype was seen a few times. The chain uses TRBV6-6 and TRBJ2-7, with D uncertain. V lost 0 bases, J lost 2 bases, and 8 bases lay in between. Germline loops: CDR1 MNHNY, CDR2 SVGAGI (reference sequence). The length of the CDR3 is 14 residues. CDR3 residues: CASSYSYPTYEQYF. In DNA, the CDR3 is TGTGCCAGCAGTTACTCCTACCCGACCTACGAGCAGTACTTC.

The CDR3 DNA reads TGTGCCAGCAGCCACCTCCAGAGGTTGCGGGAGACCTACAATGAGCAGTTCTTC. Its protein product is CASSHLQRLRETYNEQFF. This rearrangement joins TRBV7-9 to TRBJ2-1; 7 nucleotides agree with TRBD2. Germline values: CDR1 SEHNR, CDR2 FQNEAQ (reference sequence). After removal of 5 bases from V and 2 bases from J, the junction contained 15 bases not matched to a gene. The CDR3 is 18 residues long.

A few counts support this clonotype. V and J are TRBV4-1 and TRBJ2-7; 8 nucleotides match TRBD2. In germline, CDR1 is MGHRA, CDR2 YSYEKL. V shed 4 bases and J 4 bases; nucleotides not matched to a gene: 15. The CDR3 is 17 amino acids. The CDR3 spells CASSLYTRAGDYYEQYF. The CDR3 DNA reads as TGCGCCAGCAGCCTTTACACGAGAGCGGGGGACTATTACGAGCAGTACTTC.

This clonotype came up a few times. The chain recombines TRBV7-8 with TRBJ2-7; 8 bases map to TRBD2. Unmatched junction bases numbered 5, after V lost 1 base and J lost 0 bases. The CDR3 is 16 residues long. The V gene's germline CDR1 is SGHVS and CDR2 FQNEAQ. CDR3 protein: CASSLEEREYSYEQYF. Written as DNA, the CDR3 is TGTGCCAGCAGCTTAGAGGAGCGGGAGTACTCCTACGAGCAGTACTTC.

This clonotype was seen repeatedly, ten times or more. This chain joins TRBV7-2 and TRBJ2-3, with a weak D call TRBD2 (6 bases). CDR3 size: 16 residues. Germline CDR1 and CDR2: SGHTA and FQGNSA. V lost 1 base and J 1 base, leaving 12 bases between the germline ends. The CDR3 here is CASSLDMRDGTDTQYF. The DNA of the CDR3 is TGTGCCAGCAGCTTAGACATGCGGGACGGCACAGATACGCAGTATTTT.

V gene TRBV6-5 combines with J gene TRBJ1-5; tentatively, D is TRBD1 (5 bases). Trimming cost V 6 bases and J 0 bases, with 12 bases left between them. This CDR3 comprises 15 residues. Per the germline V gene, CDR1 is MNHEY and CDR2 is SVGAGI. The chain's CDR3 is CASSRDPYSNQPQHF. CDR3 bases: TGTGCCAGCAGCCGGGACCCCTATAGCAATCAGCCCCAGCATTTT.